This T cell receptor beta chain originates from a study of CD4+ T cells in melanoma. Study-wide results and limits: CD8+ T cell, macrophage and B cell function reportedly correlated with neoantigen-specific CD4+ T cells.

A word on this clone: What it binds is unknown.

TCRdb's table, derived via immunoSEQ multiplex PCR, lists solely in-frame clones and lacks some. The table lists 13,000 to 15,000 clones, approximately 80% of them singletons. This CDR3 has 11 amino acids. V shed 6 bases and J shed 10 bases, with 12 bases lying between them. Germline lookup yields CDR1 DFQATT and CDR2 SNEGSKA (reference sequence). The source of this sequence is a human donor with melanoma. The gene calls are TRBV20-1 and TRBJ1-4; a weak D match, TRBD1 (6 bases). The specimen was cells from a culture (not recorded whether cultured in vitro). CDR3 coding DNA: TGCAGTGCATCGGACAGCGCAAAACTGTTTTTT. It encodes CSASDSAKLFF.